This T cell receptor (beta chain) is drawn from a study of T cells after posttransplantation cyclophosphamide. The assay was immunoSEQ multiplex PCR, and TCRdb's table has in-frame clones only and misses some. The sample contains around 34,000 clones, none of them singletons. Trimming removed 0 bases from V and 7 bases from J; junction bases left unmatched: 4. Looked up from germline, CDR1 is KGHDR and CDR2 is SFDVKD. This CDR3 is built from 14 residues. This clone was seen ten or more times. Sequenced material: PBMCs. This TCR was sampled from a woman in her forties or fifties in good health and a related stem cell transplant donor. The chain recombines TRBV24-1 with TRBJ2-7; 8 bases are shared with TRBD2. The CDR3 DNA is TGTGCCACCAGTGATTTGTTTCGGGGGGGGGAGCAGTACTTC. Protein: CATSDLFRGGEQYF.